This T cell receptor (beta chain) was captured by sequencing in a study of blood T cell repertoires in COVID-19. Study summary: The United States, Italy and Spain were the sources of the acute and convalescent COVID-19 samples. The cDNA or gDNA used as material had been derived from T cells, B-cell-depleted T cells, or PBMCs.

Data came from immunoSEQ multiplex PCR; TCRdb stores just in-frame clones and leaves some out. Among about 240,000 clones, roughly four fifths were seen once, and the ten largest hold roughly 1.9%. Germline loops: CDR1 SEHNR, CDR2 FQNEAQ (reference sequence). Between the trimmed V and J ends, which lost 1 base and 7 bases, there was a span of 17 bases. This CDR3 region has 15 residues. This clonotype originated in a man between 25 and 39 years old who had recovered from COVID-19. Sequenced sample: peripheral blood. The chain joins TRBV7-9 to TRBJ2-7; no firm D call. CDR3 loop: CASSLDRQLLREQYF. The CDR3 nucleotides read TGTGCCAGCAGCTTAGATCGCCAGCTGCTGAGGGAGCAGTACTTC.